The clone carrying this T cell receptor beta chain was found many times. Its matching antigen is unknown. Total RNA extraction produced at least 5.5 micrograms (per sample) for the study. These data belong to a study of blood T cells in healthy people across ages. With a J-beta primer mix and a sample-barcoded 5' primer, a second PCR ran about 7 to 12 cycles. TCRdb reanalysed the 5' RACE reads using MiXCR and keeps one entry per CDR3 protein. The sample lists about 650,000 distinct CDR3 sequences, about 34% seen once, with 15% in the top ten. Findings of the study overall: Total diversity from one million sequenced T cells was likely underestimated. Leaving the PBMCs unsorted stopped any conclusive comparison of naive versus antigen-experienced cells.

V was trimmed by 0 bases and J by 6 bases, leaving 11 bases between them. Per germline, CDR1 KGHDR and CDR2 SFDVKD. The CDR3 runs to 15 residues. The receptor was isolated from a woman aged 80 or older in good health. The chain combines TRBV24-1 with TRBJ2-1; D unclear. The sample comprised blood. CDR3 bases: TGTGCCACCAGTGATTTGCTAGGCCAGACCAATGAGCAGTTCTTC. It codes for CATSDLLGQTNEQFF.